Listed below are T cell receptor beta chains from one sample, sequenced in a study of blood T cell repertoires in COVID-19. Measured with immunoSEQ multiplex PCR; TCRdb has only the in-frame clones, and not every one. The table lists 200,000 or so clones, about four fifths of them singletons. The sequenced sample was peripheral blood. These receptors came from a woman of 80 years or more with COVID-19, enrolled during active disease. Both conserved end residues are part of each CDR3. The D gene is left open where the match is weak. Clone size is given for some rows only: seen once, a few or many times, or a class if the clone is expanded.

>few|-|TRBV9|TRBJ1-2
CASSVDAGTPTNYGYTF
TGTGCCAGCAGCGTAGATGCCGGGACACCCACTAACTATGGCTACACCTTC
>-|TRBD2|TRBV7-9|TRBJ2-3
CASSLAGVIDTQYF
TGTGCCAGCAGCTTGGCGGGAGTGATAGATACGCAGTATTTT
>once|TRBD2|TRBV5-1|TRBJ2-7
CASSWGSGSKGEQYF
TGCGCCAGCAGCTGGGGTAGCGGGAGTAAAGGCGAGCAGTACTTC
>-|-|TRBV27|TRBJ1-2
CATNSGVSGYGYTF
TGTGCCACCAATTCAGGGGTCTCAGGCTATGGCTACACCTTC
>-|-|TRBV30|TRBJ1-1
CASGRRMNTEAFF
TGTGCCTCCGGTCGGAGAATGAACACTGAAGCTTTCTTT
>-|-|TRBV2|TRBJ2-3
CASRLTDTQYF
TGTGCCAGCAGGCTAACAGATACGCAGTATTTT
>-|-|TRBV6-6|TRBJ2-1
CASSTPGHNNEQFF
TGTGCCAGCAGTACTCCGGGACATAACAATGAGCAGTTCTTC
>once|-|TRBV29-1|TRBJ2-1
CSAGDYRYNEQFF
TGCAGCGCGGGAGACTACCGTTACAATGAGCAGTTCTTC
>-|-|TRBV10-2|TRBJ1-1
CASSEGRGTEAFF
TGCGCCAGCAGTGAGGGCCGAGGGACTGAAGCTTTCTTT
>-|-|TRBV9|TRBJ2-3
CASSVGPSVDTQYF
TGTGCCAGCAGCGTAGGACCTAGCGTAGATACGCAGTATTTT
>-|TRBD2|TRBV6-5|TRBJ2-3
CARGTAGEGTDTQYF
TGTGCCAGGGGAACAGCGGGGGAGGGGACAGATACGCAGTATTTT
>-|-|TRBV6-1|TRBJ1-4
CASSEEGGALEKLFF
TGTGCCAGCAGTGAAGAGGGGGGGGCTCTTGAAAAACTGTTTTTT
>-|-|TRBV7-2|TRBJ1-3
CASSLVPRGNTIYF
TGTGCCAGCAGCTTAGTGCCCAGGGGAAACACCATATATTTT
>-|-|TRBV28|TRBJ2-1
CAASSYNEQFF
TGTGCCGCCAGCTCCTACAATGAGCAGTTCTTC
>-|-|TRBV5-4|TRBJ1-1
CASSLNRGARRTEAFF
TGTGCCAGCAGCTTGAACCGCGGTGCGCGGCGCACTGAAGCTTTCTTT
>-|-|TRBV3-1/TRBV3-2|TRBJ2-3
CASSQVYRGADTQYF
TGTGCCAGCAGCCAAGTGTATAGGGGCGCAGATACGCAGTATTTT
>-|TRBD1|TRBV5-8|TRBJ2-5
CASSIWTGWNF
TGTGCCAGCAGCATCTGGACAGGGTGGAACTTC
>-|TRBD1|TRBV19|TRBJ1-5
CASRGQGLEQPQHF
TGTGCCAGTAGGGGACAGGGTCTTGAGCAGCCCCAGCATTTT
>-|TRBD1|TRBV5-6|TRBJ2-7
CASSFGTGGFYEQYF
TGTGCCAGCAGCTTTGGGACAGGGGGTTTCTACGAGCAGTACTTC
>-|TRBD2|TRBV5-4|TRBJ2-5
CASSSLAGVSETQYF
TGTGCCAGCAGCTCTCTAGCGGGAGTGTCTGAGACCCAGTACTTC
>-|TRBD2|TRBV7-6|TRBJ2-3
CASSSGSGMSTDTQYF
TGTGCCAGCAGCTCCGGTAGCGGGATGAGCACAGATACGCAGTATTTT
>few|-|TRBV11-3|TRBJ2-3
CASSLGGDTQYF
TGTGCCAGCAGCTTAGGAGGAGATACGCAGTATTTT
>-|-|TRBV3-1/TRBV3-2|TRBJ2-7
CASSQGGHEQYF
TGTGCCAGCAGCCAGGGAGGCCACGAGCAGTACTTC
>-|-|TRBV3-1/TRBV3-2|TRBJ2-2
CASSHSNTGELFF
TGTGCCAGCAGCCACTCGAACACCGGGGAGCTGTTTTTT
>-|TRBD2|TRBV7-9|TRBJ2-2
CASSPVGRAIGELFF
TGTGCCAGCAGCCCCGTCGGGAGGGCCATCGGGGAGCTGTTTTTT
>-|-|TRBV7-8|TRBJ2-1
CASSSWGHYNEQFF
TGTGCCAGCAGCTCCTGGGGCCACTACAATGAGCAGTTCTTC
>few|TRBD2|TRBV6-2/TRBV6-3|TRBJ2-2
CASSYSSLGLGELFF
TGTGCCAGCAGTTACTCGAGCCTGGGACTAGGGGAGCTGTTTTTT
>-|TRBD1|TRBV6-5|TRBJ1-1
CASTQGTGSSAFF
TGTGCCAGCACCCAGGGGACAGGGTCGTCAGCTTTCTTT
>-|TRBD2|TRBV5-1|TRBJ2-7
CASSLGLADSYEQYF
TGCGCCAGCAGCCTGGGACTAGCGGACTCCTACGAGCAGTACTTC
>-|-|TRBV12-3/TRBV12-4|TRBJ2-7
CASSSVYEQYF
TGTGCCAGCAGTTCAGTCTACGAGCAGTACTTC
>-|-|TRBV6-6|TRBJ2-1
CASCLRYNEQFF
TGTGCCAGCTGCCTTCGGTACAATGAGCAGTTCTTC
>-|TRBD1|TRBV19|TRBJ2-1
CASSFEGTGDNEQFF
TGTGCCAGTAGTTTCGAGGGGACAGGGGACAATGAGCAGTTCTTC
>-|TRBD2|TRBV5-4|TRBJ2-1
CASSGSVAGVNNEQFF
TGTGCCAGCAGCGGTTCCGTTGCGGGAGTGAACAATGAGCAGTTCTTC
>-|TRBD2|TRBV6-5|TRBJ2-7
CASSSHSGSSYEQYF
TGTGCCAGCAGCTCCCATAGCGGGTCGTCCTACGAGCAGTACTTC
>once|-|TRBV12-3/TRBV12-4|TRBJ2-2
CASEQFSTGELFF
TGTGCCAGTGAACAGTTCTCCACCGGGGAGCTGTTTTTT
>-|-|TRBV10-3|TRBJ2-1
CAISEEGLNEQFF
TGTGCCATCAGTGAGGAGGGTTTGAATGAGCAGTTCTTC
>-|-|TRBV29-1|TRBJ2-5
CSVEEGQGETQYF
TGCAGCGTTGAAGAGGGCCAGGGGGAGACCCAGTACTTC
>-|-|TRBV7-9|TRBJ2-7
CASSLGSYEQYF
TGTGCCAGCAGCTTAGGCAGCTACGAGCAGTACTTC
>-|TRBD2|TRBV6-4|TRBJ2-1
CASSELAGGREQFF
TGTGCCAGCAGTGAACTAGCGGGGGGTCGAGAGCAGTTCTTC
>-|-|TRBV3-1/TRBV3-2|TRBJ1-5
CASSQEGRSNQPQHF
TGTGCCAGCAGCCAAGAAGGCAGGAGCAATCAGCCCCAGCATTTT
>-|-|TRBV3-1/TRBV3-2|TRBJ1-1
CASSQVPGNKAFF
TGTGCCAGCAGCCAAGTTCCGGGAAATAAAGCTTTCTTT
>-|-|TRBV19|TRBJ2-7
CASSNRVRVPYEQYF
TGTGCCAGTAGTAACAGGGTCAGGGTGCCCTACGAGCAGTACTTC
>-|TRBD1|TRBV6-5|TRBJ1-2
CASSRQGNYGYTF
TGTGCCAGCAGCCGACAGGGAAACTATGGCTACACCTTC
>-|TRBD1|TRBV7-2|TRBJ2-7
CASSLSGTGGYEQYF
TGTGCCAGCAGCTTGTCCGGGACAGGGGGCTACGAGCAGTACTTC
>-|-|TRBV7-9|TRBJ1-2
CASSSPEIYGYTF
TGTGCCAGCAGCTCTCCGGAGATCTATGGCTACACCTTC
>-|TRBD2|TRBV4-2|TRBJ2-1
CASSPSGGIYNEQFF
TGTGCCAGCAGCCCTAGCGGGGGGATCTACAATGAGCAGTTCTTC
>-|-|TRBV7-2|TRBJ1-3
CASSAGFSGNTIYF
TGTGCCAGCAGCGCAGGGTTCTCTGGAAACACCATATATTTT
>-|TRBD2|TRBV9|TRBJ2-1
CASSVAPRVSGRANEQFF
TGTGCCAGCAGCGTAGCCCCCCGAGTTAGCGGGAGGGCCAATGAGCAGTTCTTC
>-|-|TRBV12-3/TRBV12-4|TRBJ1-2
CASRADGLYGYTF
TGTGCCAGCAGAGCTGACGGACTCTATGGCTACACCTTC
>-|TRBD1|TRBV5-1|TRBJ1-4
CASSSGQGHKAGREKLFF
TGCGCCAGCAGCTCAGGACAGGGCCACAAAGCAGGCCGAGAAAAACTGTTTTTT